This T cell receptor (beta chain) was captured in a study of cytomegalovirus exposure and HLA in healthy donors. V was trimmed by 5 bases and J by 6 bases, leaving 17 bases between them. Germline CDR1 is SGHVS and CDR2 is FNYEAQ. This CDR3 is 15 amino acids long. General study points: A later analysis showed HLA-associated TCR beta chains outstripping equally common others in clonal expansion. According to the study, around 160 TCR beta chains were cytomegalovirus-associated. Versus the roughly 670-donor mean, an Asian-associated ancestry cluster reportedly showed fewer N-insertions in a later analysis.

About this clone: Antigen: not known.

Researchers ran the PCR with 60 Vbeta and 13 Jbeta primers. TCRdb's table, derived via immunoSEQ multiplex PCR, lists solely in-frame clones and lacks some. The profile shows over 90,000 clones, 60% to 85% of them singletons. This chain connects TRBV7-6 to TRBJ1-5; D remains unclear. This TCR came from a man in his forties or fifties in good health and CMV-seropositive. The specimen sequenced was PBMCs. In DNA form, the CDR3 reads TGTGCCAGCAGCCTACTCTTCCTAGGCGGTCAGCCCCAGCATTTT. This codes for CASSLLFLGGQPQHF.